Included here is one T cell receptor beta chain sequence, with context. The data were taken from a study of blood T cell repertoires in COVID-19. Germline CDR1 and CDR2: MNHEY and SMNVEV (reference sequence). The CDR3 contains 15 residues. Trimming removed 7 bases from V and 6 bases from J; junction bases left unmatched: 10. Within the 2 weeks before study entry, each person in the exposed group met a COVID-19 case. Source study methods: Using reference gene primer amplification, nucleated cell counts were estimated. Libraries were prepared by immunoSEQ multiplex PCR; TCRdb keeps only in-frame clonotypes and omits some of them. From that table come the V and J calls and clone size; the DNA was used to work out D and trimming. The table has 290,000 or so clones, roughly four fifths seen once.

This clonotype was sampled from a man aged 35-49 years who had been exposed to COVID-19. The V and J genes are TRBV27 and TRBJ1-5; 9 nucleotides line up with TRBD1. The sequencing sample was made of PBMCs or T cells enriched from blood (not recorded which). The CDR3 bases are TGTGCCAGCAAGGGAATGGGACAGGGTGCTCAGCCCCAGCATTTT. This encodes CASKGMGQGAQPQHF.